These T cell receptor beta chains were read from a single sample in a study of monozygotic twins with inflammatory bowel disease. TCRdb processed the 5' RACE reads again and assigns one entry to each CDR3 protein, with no DNA. This listing includes 400,000 to 500,000 distinct CDR3 sequences. The sequencing sample was made of blood. All receptors derive from a human donor with ulcerative colitis or Crohn's disease, or a healthy co-twin of an affected twin (not recorded which). CDR3s include the opening cysteine and the closing phenylalanine or tryptophan.

J | V | CDR3
TRBJ2-1 | TRBV5-1 | CASSSRLASDNEQFF
TRBJ2-2 | TRBV13 | CASSGRSGATGELFF
TRBJ2-5 | TRBV30 | CAWSGGARETQYF
TRBJ2-1 | TRBV12-3/TRBV12-4 | CASSLKWRVFRTNEQFF
TRBJ2-2 | TRBV4-3 | CASSMRGTTGELFF
TRBJ2-1 | TRBV23-1 | CASSQEQGASHVGEQFF
TRBJ1-5 | TRBV6-1 | CASSQTGSSNQPQHF
TRBJ1-3 | TRBV20-1 | CSAPTSAGNTIYF
TRBJ2-1 | TRBV1 | CTSSEGVFSGRSDNEQFF
TRBJ1-4 | TRBV12-3/TRBV12-4 | CASSLAGHPPREKLFF